What follows are 27 T cell receptor beta chains derived from one specimen sequenced in a study of cytomegalovirus exposure and HLA in healthy donors. With 60 Vbeta and 13 Jbeta primers, the PCR was carried out. TCRdb's copy holds only in-frame clones and misses some; the assay was immunoSEQ multiplex PCR. Of tens of thousands of clones in the sample, 85% to 90% were seen once. Sequenced input: PBMCs. The receptors come from a woman in her 30s in good health and CMV-seropositive.

The V gene is TRBV15, the J gene TRBJ1-5; 8 positions agree with TRBD1. The trim removed 0 bases at V and 4 bases at J, leaving 11 bases unmatched. The CDR3 runs to 18 residues. Germline V gene sequence: CDR1 LNHNV, CDR2 YYDKDF (reference sequence). CDR3 loop: CATSRDAPRTGGNQPQHF. Here the CDR3 DNA reads TGTGCCACCAGCAGAGATGCCCCCCGAACAGGGGGTAATCAGCCCCAGCATTTT.

The V call is TRBV6-5, the J call TRBJ2-7; D might be TRBD1 (5 bases). The CDR3 is 15 residues long. CDR1 MNHEY and CDR2 SVGAGI come from the germline V gene. V was cut by 0 bases and J by 0 bases, with 9 bases left in between. CDR3 amino acids: CASSYSGAYSYEQYF. In DNA, the CDR3 is TGTGCCAGCAGTTACTCAGGGGCCTACTCCTACGAGCAGTACTTC.

The chain couples TRBV6-1 to TRBJ2-1; 8 bases line up with TRBD2. From germline, CDR1 is MNHNS and CDR2 SASEGT. The length of the CDR3 is 14 residues. Germline trimming cut 4 bases from V and 9 bases from J; bases unmatched to any gene: 8. CDR3 amino acids: CASSGLAGWGEQFF. DNA for the CDR3: TGTGCCAGCAGTGGGCTAGCGGGTTGGGGTGAGCAGTTCTTC.

The J gene is TRBJ2-7, the V gene TRBV19, with TRBD1 matching over 8 bases. Germline CDR1 reads LNHDA; CDR2 reads SQIVND (reference sequence). V lost 5 bases to trimming and J lost 2 bases; unmatched junction nucleotides: 5. This CDR3 has 14 residues. Here the CDR3 reads CASSVGDRPYEQYF. Here the CDR3 DNA reads TGTGCCAGTAGTGTTGGGGACAGGCCCTACGAGCAGTACTTC.

This clone is a singleton in its sample. This CDR3 reads CASSLGARVTQYF. The CDR3 DNA reads as TGTGCCAGCAGCTTGGGGGCGCGGGTGACCCAGTACTTC. This chain links TRBV5-8 with TRBJ2-5; TRBD2 might be the D (5 bases). The germline gives CDR1 SGHTS, CDR2 YDEGEE. The germline V and J ends were trimmed by 0 bases and 7 bases, with 10 bases remaining between them. The CDR3 totals 13 residues. Full variable domain (missing parts from reference TRBV5-8 and TRBJ2-5): EAGVTQSPTHLIKTRGQQATLRCSPISGHTSVYWYQQALGLGLQFLLWYDEGEERNRGNFPPRFSGRQFPNYSSELNVNALELEDSALYLCASSLGARVTQYFGPGTRLLVL.

The V and J genes are TRBV15 and TRBJ1-1, with TRBD1 matching 7 bases. Germline V CDR1 and CDR2: LNHNV, YYDKDF (reference sequence). V was pared by 5 bases and J by 1 base, with 7 bases of the junction left unmatched. The CDR3 extends over 15 amino acids. The CDR3, as DNA: TGTGCCACCAGCCCCCGGGCAGGGGGGAACACTGAAGCTTTCTTT. Its protein product is CATSPRAGGNTEAFF. The variable domain in full, completed from reference TRBV15 and TRBJ1-1, reads DAMVIQNPRYQVTQFGKPVTLSCSQTLNHNVMYWYQQKSSQAPKLLFHYYDKDFNNEADTPDNFQSRRPNTSFCFLDIRSPGLGDTAMYLCATSPRAGGNTEAFFGQGTRLTVV.

The chain is built from TRBV7-9 and TRBJ1-5, with D unclear. The V end lost 5 bases, the J end lost 2 bases, and 10 bases lay between the germline ends. This CDR3 is built from 14 residues. In germline, CDR1 is SEHNR, CDR2 FQNEAQ (reference sequence). CDR3 in amino acids: CASSPSGGNQPQHF. Here the CDR3 DNA reads TGTGCCAGCAGCCCCAGCGGGGGCAATCAGCCCCAGCATTTT.

The V call is TRBV7-4, the J call TRBJ2-7; 7 nucleotides align to TRBD1. The J segment lost 3 bases and the V segment lost 5 bases, leaving 22 bases of the junction unmatched. This CDR3 has 19 residues. Germline lookup yields CDR1 SGHVT and CDR2 SQSDAQ. This CDR3 reads CASSQTYRGGGSRDYEQYF. For the CDR3, the DNA is TGTGCCAGCAGCCAGACCTACAGGGGCGGAGGTAGCAGGGACTACGAGCAGTACTTC.

J is TRBJ1-1 and V is TRBV6-5; 9 positions agree with TRBD1. The germline V gene has CDR1 MNHEY and CDR2 SVGAGI. The V gene end was trimmed by 3 bases and the J gene end by 4 bases; junction bases not matched to a gene: 6. The length of the CDR3 is 15 residues. The CDR3 region has the DNA TGTGCCAGCAGTTATCACAGGGGGCGCAGCACTGAAGCTTTCTTT. Protein: CASSYHRGRSTEAFF.

The V gene is TRBV19, the J gene TRBJ2-7, with 8 bases identical to TRBD2. This CDR3 has 15 residues. Germline V gene data show CDR1 as LNHDA and CDR2 as SQIVND (reference sequence). J gave up 3 bases and V 6 bases, and 10 bases lay outside the gene matches. The CDR3 here is CASSLRGLVSYEQYF. The CDR3 DNA sequence: TGTGCCAGTAGCCTCCGGGGACTAGTAAGCTACGAGCAGTACTTC.

The chain recombines TRBV27 with TRBJ1-5; D is ambiguous. CDR1 MNHEY and CDR2 SMNVEV come from the germline V gene (reference sequence). This CDR3 is built from 13 residues. Trimming stripped 3 bases from V and 6 bases from J, with 9 bases between. The CDR3 sequence: CASSFGVSQPQHF. As DNA, the CDR3 is TGTGCCAGCAGTTTCGGTGTAAGTCAGCCCCAGCATTTT.

This chain joins TRBV12-5 and TRBJ2-1; 14 bases map to TRBD2. Germline values: CDR1 LGHNT, CDR2 FRNRAP. Losses at the gene ends were 7 bases for V and 6 bases for J; bases not matched to a gene: 8. The CDR3 has 16 residues. CDR3 DNA: TGTGCTAGTGCCCTGGGACTAGCGGGAGTTGGCAATGAGCAGTTCTTC. It is translated as CASALGLAGVGNEQFF.

The V gene is TRBV30, the J gene TRBJ2-5, with D maybe TRBD1 (7 bases). Trimming shortened V by 4 bases and J by 11 bases, and 17 bases separated the two germline ends. The CDR3 runs to 12 residues. The germline V gene has CDR1 GTSNPN and CDR2 SVGIG (reference sequence). DNA of the CDR3: TGTGCCTGGAATCGGCAGGGGGGAAAACAGTACTTC. Residues: CAWNRQGGKQYF.

The CDR3 DNA follows: TGTGCCAGCAGCTTGTTAAGGGGGGGGTACAATGAGCAGTTCTTC. This encodes CASSLLRGGYNEQFF. V gene TRBV5-5 combines with J gene TRBJ2-1, with a possible D match to TRBD2 (7 bases). CDR1 and CDR2 from the germline V gene are SGHKS and YYEKEE (reference sequence). This CDR3 is built from 15 residues. V lost 1 base and J lost 4, with 12 bases in between.

This sequence joins TRBV11-2 and TRBJ1-1, with unresolved D. V dropped 3 bases and J dropped 1 base, with 21 bases sitting between them. Germline CDR1 is SGHAT and CDR2 is FQNNGV. This CDR3 spans 18 amino acids. CDR3: CASSLQRPRAKGNTEAFF. CDR3 coding DNA: TGTGCCAGCAGCTTGCAACGGCCGAGGGCGAAGGGGAACACTGAAGCTTTCTTT.

The chain couples TRBV18 to TRBJ1-2; the D is unclear. Germline V CDR1 and CDR2: KGHSH, LQKENI. Trimming left V 3 bases short and J 0 bases short, with 11 bases between. The CDR3 consists of 15 residues. The CDR3 DNA is TGTGCCAGCTCACCCCCGGGGAGGACTAACTATGGCTACACCTTC. This codes for CASSPPGRTNYGYTF.

This clone has a handful of counts. No DNA is shown, since the ends of the CDR3 on it are uncertain; the CDR3 is the one TCRdb lists. The chain employs TRBV27 and TRBJ2-7; the D call of TRBD1 is as the table states it, not checked on the DNA. Termini included, the CDR3 measures 18 amino acids. Germline loops: CDR1 MNHEY, CDR2 SMNVEV (reference sequence). The CDR3 protein is CASSFRARGALPVYEQYF.

In this sample, this clone turned up once. The chain combines TRBV9 with TRBJ2-5; the match to TRBD2 covers 12 bases. CDR1 is SGDLS, CDR2 YYNGEE, per germline. The CDR3 is 16 residues long. After removal of 3 bases from V and 5 bases from J, the junction contained 8 bases not matched to a gene. The CDR3 DNA reads TGTGCCAGCAGCGCCCGGACTAGCGGGATGAGTGAGACCCAGTACTTC. Translation: CASSARTSGMSETQYF.

The gene calls are TRBV10-3 and TRBJ2-5; D perhaps matches TRBD1 (6 bases). The J call is in doubt because the DNA end fits TRBJ2-7 better. CDR1 and CDR2 (germline): ENHRY, SYGVKD. CDR3 length equals 14 residues. The CDR3 is CAISESPGAYEQYF. The CDR3 DNA sequence: TGTGCCATCAGTGAATCCCCAGGGGCCTACGAGCAGTACTTC.

J is TRBJ2-1 and V is TRBV7-6; D is perhaps TRBD2 (7 bases). CDR3 length: 18 residues. Germline-derived CDR1 and CDR2 are SGHVS and FNYEAQ. V dropped 1 base and J dropped 4 bases, with 20 bases sitting between them. For the CDR3, the DNA is TGTGCCAGCAGCTTAGGCGGGGGCCTCACATCCAAGTACAATGAGCAGTTCTTC. Protein product: CASSLGGGLTSKYNEQFF.

The chain joins TRBV19 to TRBJ2-1; 10 bases fit TRBD2. The J segment lost 10 bases and the V segment lost 4 bases, leaving 7 bases of the junction unmatched. This CDR3 contains 14 residues. Germline-derived CDR1 and CDR2 are LNHDA and SQIVND (reference sequence). CDR3 sequence reads: CASSTSGSSGEQFF. The CDR3 coding sequence is TGTGCCAGTAGTACTAGCGGGAGCTCGGGAGAGCAGTTCTTC.

Notes on this clone: The same CDR3 can be traced to other DNA sequences in this sample. The chain couples TRBV28 to TRBJ2-7; 8 bases agree with TRBD2. Germline loops: CDR1 MDHEN, CDR2 SYDVKM. The CDR3 has 14 amino acids. After removal of 6 bases from V and 6 bases from J, the junction contained 10 bases not matched to a gene. The CDR3 is CASSNSGSLPEQYF. In DNA form, the CDR3 reads TGTGCCAGCAGCAACAGCGGGAGCCTTCCCGAGCAGTACTTC. Using reference TRBV28 and TRBJ2-7 for the parts outside the CDR3, the full variable domain is DVKVTQSSRYLVKRTGEKVFLECVQDMDHENMFWYRQDPGLGLRLIYFSYDVKMKEKGDIPEGYSVSREKKERFSLILESASTNQTSMYLCASSNSGSLPEQYFGPGTRLTVT.

This chain links TRBV7-9 with TRBJ2-7, with D possibly being TRBD2 (6 bases). Trimming removed 7 bases from V and 2 bases from J, with 15 bases in between. The CDR3 length is 14 residues. Per germline, CDR1 SEHNR and CDR2 FQNEAQ (reference sequence). This CDR3 reads CASIKGAGPYEQYF. The CDR3 nucleotides are TGTGCCAGCATCAAAGGGGCGGGGCCCTACGAGCAGTACTTC.

The chain employs TRBV28 and TRBJ2-3; 13 nucleotides match TRBD2. Germline assignment: CDR1 MDHEN and CDR2 SYDVKM. The CDR3 has 15 amino acids. V dropped 8 bases and J dropped 2; count of bases not matched to a gene: 4. CDR3 nucleotide sequence: TGTGCCAGCTATACTAGCGGGAGGGCCACAGATACGCAGTATTTT. Translating it yields CASYTSGRATDTQYF.

The count of this clone is one. This chain uses TRBV19 with TRBJ1-2; D is unresolved. Germline V gene data show CDR1 as LNHDA and CDR2 as SQIVND (reference sequence). This CDR3 is 15 amino acids long. V lost 8 bases and J 4 bases, leaving 20 bases between the germline ends. Written as DNA, the CDR3 is TGTGCCAGTGCGAGCCCCCGTGGTGGTGGCTATGGCTACACCTTC. Residues: CASASPRGGGYGYTF.

This clone has just one count. V usage is TRBV21-1 and J usage is TRBJ1-2. TRBV21-1 is listed as a pseudogene. The CDR3 is 14 amino acids. The CDR3 loop is CASSKILGGYGYTF. The CDR3 DNA sequence: TGTGCCAGCAGCAAAATCCTGGGGGGCTATGGCTACACCTTC.

CDR3 residues: CASSAVTGKNEKLFF. Here the CDR3 DNA reads TGTGCCAGCAGTGCAGTAACAGGGAAGAATGAAAAACTGTTTTTT. The genes are TRBV25-1 and TRBJ1-4, with D perhaps matching TRBD1 (6 bases). Germline assignment: CDR1 MGHDK and CDR2 SYGVNS. The germline V and J ends were trimmed by 4 bases and 5 bases, with 14 bases remaining between them. The CDR3 contains 15 residues.